This T cell receptor (beta chain) was retrieved from a study of cytomegalovirus exposure and HLA in healthy donors. Looked up from germline, CDR1 is MNHEY and CDR2 is SVGAGI. The CDR3 is made up of 13 amino acids. With 2 bases removed from V and 5 bases from J, the gap between germline ends came to 9 bases. The PCR was carried out with 60 Vbeta primers and 13 Jbeta primers. Sequencing was performed with immunoSEQ multiplex PCR; in TCRdb, only in-frame clones are kept and a portion is missing. This table holds about 180,000 clones, 80% found once. The sample comprised PBMCs. J is TRBJ1-1 and V is TRBV6-5, with a weak D call TRBD1 (5 bases). This sequence originates from a man aged 25 to 45 in good health and CMV-seropositive. CDR3 loop: CASSYEGDTEAFF. The CDR3 nucleotides read TGTGCCAGCAGTTACGAAGGGGATACTGAAGCTTTCTTT.